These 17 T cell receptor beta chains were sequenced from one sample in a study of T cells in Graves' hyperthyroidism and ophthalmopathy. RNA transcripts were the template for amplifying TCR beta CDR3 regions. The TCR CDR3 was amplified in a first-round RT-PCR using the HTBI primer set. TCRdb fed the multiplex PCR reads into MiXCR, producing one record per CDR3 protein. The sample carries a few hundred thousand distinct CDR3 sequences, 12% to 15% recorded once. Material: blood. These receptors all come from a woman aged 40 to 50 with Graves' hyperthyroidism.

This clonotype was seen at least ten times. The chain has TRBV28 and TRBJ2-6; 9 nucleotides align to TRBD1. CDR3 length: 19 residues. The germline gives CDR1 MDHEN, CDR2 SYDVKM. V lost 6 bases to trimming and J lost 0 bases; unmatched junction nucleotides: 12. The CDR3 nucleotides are TGTGCCAGCAGGTCAATTACCGGGACAGGGCTCTCTGGGGCCAACGTCCTGACTTTC. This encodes CASRSITGTGLSGANVLTF.

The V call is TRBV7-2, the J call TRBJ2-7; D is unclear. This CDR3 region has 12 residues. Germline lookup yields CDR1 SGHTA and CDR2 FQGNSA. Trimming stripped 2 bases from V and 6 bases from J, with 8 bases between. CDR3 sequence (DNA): TGTGCCAGCAGCTTAATAGGGTCCGAGCAGTACTTC. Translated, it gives CASSLIGSEQYF.

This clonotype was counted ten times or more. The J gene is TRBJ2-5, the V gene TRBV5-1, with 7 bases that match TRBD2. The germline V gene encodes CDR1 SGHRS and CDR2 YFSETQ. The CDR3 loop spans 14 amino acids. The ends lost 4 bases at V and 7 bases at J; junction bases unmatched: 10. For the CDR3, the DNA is TGCGCCAGCAGCATGGGGACTACCCCCGGGACCCAGTACTTC. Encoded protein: CASSMGTTPGTQYF. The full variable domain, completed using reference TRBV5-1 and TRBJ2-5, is KAGVTQTPRYLIKTRGQQVTLSCSPISGHRSVSWYQQTPGQGLQFLFEYFSETQRNKGNFPGRFSGRQFSNSRSEMNVSTLELGDSALYLCASSMGTTPGTQYFGPGTRLLVL.

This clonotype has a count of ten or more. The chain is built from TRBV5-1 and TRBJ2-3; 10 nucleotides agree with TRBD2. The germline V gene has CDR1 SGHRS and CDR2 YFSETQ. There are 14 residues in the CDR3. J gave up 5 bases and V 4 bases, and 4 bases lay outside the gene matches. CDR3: CASSLGLAIDTQYF. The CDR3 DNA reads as TGCGCCAGCAGCCTGGGACTAGCGATAGATACGCAGTATTTT.

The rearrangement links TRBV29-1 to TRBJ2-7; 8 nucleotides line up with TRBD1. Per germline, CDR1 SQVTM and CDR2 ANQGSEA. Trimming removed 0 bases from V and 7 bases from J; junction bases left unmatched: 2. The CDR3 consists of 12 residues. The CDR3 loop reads CSVEERDREQYF. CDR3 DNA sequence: TGCAGCGTTGAAGAGAGGGACAGGGAGCAGTACTTC.

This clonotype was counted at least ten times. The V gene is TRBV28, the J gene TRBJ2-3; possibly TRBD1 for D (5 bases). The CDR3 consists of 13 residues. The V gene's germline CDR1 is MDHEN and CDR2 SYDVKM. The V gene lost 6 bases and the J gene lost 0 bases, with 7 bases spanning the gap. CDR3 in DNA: TGTGCCAGCAGGGACACGAGCACAGATACGCAGTATTTT. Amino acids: CASRDTSTDTQYF.

CDR3 sequence (DNA): TGCGCCAGCAGCTTGACAGGGTACGGGGACGAGCAGTACTTC. Amino acids: CASSLTGYGDEQYF. This rearrangement joins TRBV5-1 to TRBJ2-7; a possible D gene is TRBD1 (6 bases). The V end lost 1 base, the J end lost 5 bases, and 13 bases lay between the germline ends. The V gene's germline CDR1 is SGHRS and CDR2 YFSETQ. CDR3 size: 14 residues.

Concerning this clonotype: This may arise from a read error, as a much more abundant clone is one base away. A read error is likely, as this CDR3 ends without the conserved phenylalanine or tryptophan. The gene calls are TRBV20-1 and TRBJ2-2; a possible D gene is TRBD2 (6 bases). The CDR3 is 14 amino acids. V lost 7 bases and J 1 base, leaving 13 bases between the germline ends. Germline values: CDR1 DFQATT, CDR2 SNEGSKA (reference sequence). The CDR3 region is CSVPGLKNTGELFL. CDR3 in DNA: TGCAGTGTTCCGGGACTTAAGAACACCGGGGAGCTGTTTCTT.

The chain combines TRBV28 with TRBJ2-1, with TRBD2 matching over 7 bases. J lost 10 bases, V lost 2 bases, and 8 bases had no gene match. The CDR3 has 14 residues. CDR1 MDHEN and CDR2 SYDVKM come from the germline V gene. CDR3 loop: CASSLDQVRGEQFF. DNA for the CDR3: TGTGCCAGCAGTTTAGATCAGGTGCGGGGGGAGCAGTTCTTC.

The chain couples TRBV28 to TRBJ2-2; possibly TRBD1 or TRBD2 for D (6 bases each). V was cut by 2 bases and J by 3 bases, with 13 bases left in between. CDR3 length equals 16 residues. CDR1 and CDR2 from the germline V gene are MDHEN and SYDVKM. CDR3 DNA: TGTGCCAGCAGTTTAATGTGGGGGGCCCACACCGGGGAGCTGTTTTTT. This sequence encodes CASSLMWGAHTGELFF.

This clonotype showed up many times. The CDR3 spells CASSIKLAGGRDTQYF. CDR3 sequence (DNA): TGTGCCAGCAGTATCAAACTAGCGGGAGGGAGAGATACGCAGTATTTT. V gene TRBV12-3 or TRBV12-4 combines with J gene TRBJ2-3; 13 positions agree with TRBD2. V lost 5 bases and J lost 5; bases outside the gene matches: 7. The CDR3 totals 16 residues.

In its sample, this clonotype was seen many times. The DNA of the CDR3 is TGTGCCAGCAGTTTCACACTGGACAGCAGCTCCTACGAGCAGTACTTC. Amino acid sequence: CASSFTLDSSSYEQYF. V usage is TRBV28 and J usage is TRBJ2-7; D might be TRBD1 (6 bases). There are 16 residues in the CDR3. Germline V gives CDR1 MDHEN, CDR2 SYDVKM. Trimming removed 3 bases from V and 0 bases from J, with 15 bases in between.

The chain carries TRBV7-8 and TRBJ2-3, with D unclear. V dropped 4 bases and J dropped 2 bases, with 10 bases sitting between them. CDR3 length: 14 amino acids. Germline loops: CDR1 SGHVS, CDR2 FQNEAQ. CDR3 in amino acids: CASSYSLNTDTQYF. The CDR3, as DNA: TGTGCCAGCAGCTACTCCCTGAACACAGATACGCAGTATTTT. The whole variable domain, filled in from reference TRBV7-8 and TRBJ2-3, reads GAGVSQSPRYKVAKRGQDVALRCDPISGHVSLFWYQQALGQGPEFLTYFQNEAQLDKSGLPSDRFFAERPEGSVSTLKIQRTQQEDSAVYLCASSYSLNTDTQYFGPGTRLTVL.

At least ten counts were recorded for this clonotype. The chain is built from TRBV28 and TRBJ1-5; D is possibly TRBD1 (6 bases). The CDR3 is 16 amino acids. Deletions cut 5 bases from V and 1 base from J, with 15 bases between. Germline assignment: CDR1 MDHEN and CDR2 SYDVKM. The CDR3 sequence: CASSANRVMSNQPQHF. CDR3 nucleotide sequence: TGTGCCAGCAGTGCAAACAGGGTCATGAGCAATCAGCCCCAGCATTTT.

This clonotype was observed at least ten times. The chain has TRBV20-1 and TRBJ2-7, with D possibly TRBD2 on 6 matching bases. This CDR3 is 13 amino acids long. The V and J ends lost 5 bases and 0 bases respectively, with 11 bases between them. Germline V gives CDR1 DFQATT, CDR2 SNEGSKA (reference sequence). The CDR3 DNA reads TGCAGTGCTGTAGCGGAGATCTCCTACGAGCAGTACTTC. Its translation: CSAVAEISYEQYF.

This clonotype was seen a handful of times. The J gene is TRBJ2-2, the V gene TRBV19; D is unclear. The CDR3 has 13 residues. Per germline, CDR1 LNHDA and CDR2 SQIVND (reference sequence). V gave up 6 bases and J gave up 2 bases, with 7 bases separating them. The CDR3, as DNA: TGTGCCAGTAGGGAAGTTAACACCGGGGAGCTGTTTTTT. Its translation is CASREVNTGELFF.

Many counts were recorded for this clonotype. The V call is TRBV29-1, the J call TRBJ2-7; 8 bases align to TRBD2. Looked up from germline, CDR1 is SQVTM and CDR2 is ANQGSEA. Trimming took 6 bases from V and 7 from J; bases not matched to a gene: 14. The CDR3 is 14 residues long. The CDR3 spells CSVTIRTSTGEQYF. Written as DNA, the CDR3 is TGCAGCGTCACAATCCGGACTAGCACGGGGGAGCAGTACTTC.